The rows below give T cell receptor beta chains drawn from one sample of a study of identical twins. MiXCR, applied by TCRdb to the 5' RACE reads, yields one record per CDR3 protein. The table lists 550,000 to 700,000 distinct CDR3 sequences, 7.5% to 10% of them singletons. The same sample was also used in a study of yellow fever vaccine responses in identical twins.

The sample taken for sequencing was PBMCs. These receptors originate from a woman younger than 30 in good health. Each CDR3 is given with its conserved first and last residue. D genes are given only for firm matches. Only some rows state a clone size, as once, few, many or a class for expanded clones.

d_call: .
j_call: TRBJ2-4
clone_size: few
v_call: TRBV7-2
cdr3_aa: CASSLALLVAKNIQYF
cdr3_nt: TGTGCCAGCAGCTTAGCTCTCCTAGTAGCCAAAAACATTCAGTACTTC

d_call: TRBD2
j_call: TRBJ2-3
clone_size: .
v_call: TRBV7-2
cdr3_aa: CASSHGGGRNPDTQYF
cdr3_nt: TGTGCCAGCAGCCACGGCGGCGGGAGGAACCCAGATACGCAGTATTTT

d_call: TRBD2
j_call: TRBJ2-5
clone_size: few
v_call: TRBV20-1
cdr3_aa: CSARDRSGGASETQYF
cdr3_nt: TGCAGTGCTAGAGATCGAAGCGGGGGGGCCTCAGAGACCCAGTACTTC

d_call: .
j_call: TRBJ2-7
clone_size: few
v_call: TRBV28
cdr3_aa: CASSPSGGVFYEQYF
cdr3_nt: TGTGCCAGCAGTCCCTCCGGCGGGGTGTTCTACGAGCAGTACTTC

d_call: .
j_call: TRBJ2-3
clone_size: many
v_call: TRBV5-4
cdr3_aa: CASSFDSTSTDTQYF
cdr3_nt: TGTGCCAGCAGCTTTGATAGCACTAGCACAGATACGCAGTATTTT

d_call: TRBD1
j_call: TRBJ2-1
clone_size: many
v_call: TRBV7-9
cdr3_aa: CAAQGVSGNEQFF
cdr3_nt: TGTGCCGCACAGGGGGTATCTGGCAATGAGCAGTTCTTC

d_call: .
j_call: TRBJ2-7
clone_size: .
v_call: TRBV13
cdr3_aa: CASSQLRSEQYF
cdr3_nt: TGTGCCAGCAGCCAATTGAGGTCCGAGCAGTACTTC

d_call: TRBD2
j_call: TRBJ2-1
clone_size: .
v_call: TRBV4-1
cdr3_aa: CASSQDTSGRPVGQFF
cdr3_nt: TGCGCCAGCAGCCAAGATACCAGCGGGAGGCCGGTAGGGCAGTTCTTC

d_call: TRBD1
j_call: TRBJ1-5
clone_size: .
v_call: TRBV12-3/TRBV12-4
cdr3_aa: CASRTGTGDQPQHF
cdr3_nt: TGTGCCAGCAGAACCGGGACAGGGGATCAGCCCCAGCATTTT

d_call: TRBD2
j_call: TRBJ2-1
clone_size: .
v_call: TRBV9
cdr3_aa: CASSPRLAGVPNEQFF
cdr3_nt: TGTGCCAGCAGCCCACGGCTAGCGGGAGTCCCCAATGAGCAGTTCTTC

d_call: TRBD2
j_call: TRBJ2-7
clone_size: many
v_call: TRBV24-1
cdr3_aa: CATSDPGLAVSYEQYF
cdr3_nt: TGTGCCACCAGTGACCCGGGACTAGCGGTATCCTACGAGCAGTACTTC

d_call: .
j_call: TRBJ2-6
clone_size: many
v_call: TRBV5-1
cdr3_aa: CASSLIPRISGANVLTF
cdr3_nt: TGCGCCAGCAGCTTGATCCCCCGGATCTCTGGGGCCAACGTCCTGACTTTC

d_call: .
j_call: TRBJ2-7
clone_size: .
v_call: TRBV5-1
cdr3_aa: CASSVTPYEQYF
cdr3_nt: TGCGCCAGCAGCGTGACACCCTACGAGCAGTACTTC

d_call: .
j_call: TRBJ1-1
clone_size: .
v_call: TRBV28
cdr3_aa: CASSSPRGRLNTEAFF
cdr3_nt: TGTGCCAGCAGTTCACCCCGGGGCAGATTGAACACTGAAGCTTTCTTT

d_call: TRBD1
j_call: TRBJ1-6
clone_size: .
v_call: TRBV7-9
cdr3_aa: CASSATGVSSPLHF
cdr3_nt: TGTGCCAGCAGCGCGACAGGGGTTAGTTCACCCCTCCACTTT

d_call: TRBD1
j_call: TRBJ2-7
clone_size: few
v_call: TRBV28
cdr3_aa: CASSPLRDRENNVYF
cdr3_nt: TGTGCCAGCAGTCCTCTCCGGGACAGGGAGAACAATGTATACTTC

d_call: .
j_call: TRBJ2-3
clone_size: many
v_call: TRBV7-2
cdr3_aa: CASSLAPRDTQYF
cdr3_nt: TGTGCCAGCAGCTTAGCGCCTAGGGATACGCAGTATTTT

d_call: TRBD2
j_call: TRBJ2-2
clone_size: .
v_call: TRBV29-1
cdr3_aa: CSAPWGGTGELFF
cdr3_nt: TGCAGCGCCCCTTGGGGGGGCACCGGGGAGCTGTTTTTT

d_call: .
j_call: TRBJ2-2
clone_size: few
v_call: TRBV5-1
cdr3_aa: CASSLVVAMNTGELFF
cdr3_nt: TGCGCCAGCAGCTTGGTGGTAGCGATGAACACCGGGGAGCTGTTTTTT

d_call: .
j_call: TRBJ2-7
clone_size: .
v_call: TRBV5-1
cdr3_aa: CASSPRARDHPMGQYF
cdr3_nt: TGCGCCAGCAGCCCCCGCGCCCGGGACCACCCGATGGGGCAGTACTTC

d_call: TRBD2
j_call: TRBJ2-5
clone_size: few
v_call: TRBV7-9
cdr3_aa: CASSPTSGGQETQYF
cdr3_nt: TGTGCCAGCAGCCCTACTAGCGGGGGACAAGAGACCCAGTACTTC

d_call: .
j_call: TRBJ2-1
clone_size: few
v_call: TRBV12-3/TRBV12-4
cdr3_aa: CASSWTLNNEQFF
cdr3_nt: TGTGCCAGCAGTTGGACCCTTAACAATGAGCAGTTCTTC

d_call: TRBD2
j_call: TRBJ2-1
clone_size: few
v_call: TRBV6-2/TRBV6-3
cdr3_aa: CASKTIQGTSGPYNEQFF
cdr3_nt: TGTGCCAGCAAAACCATCCAGGGGACTAGCGGACCCTACAATGAGCAGTTCTTC

d_call: .
j_call: TRBJ2-2
clone_size: many
v_call: TRBV4-3
cdr3_aa: CASSQPTGVGVPSGELFF
cdr3_nt: TGCGCCAGCAGCCAACCCACTGGGGTCGGGGTCCCGTCGGGGGAGCTGTTTTTT

d_call: TRBD2
j_call: TRBJ2-3
clone_size: few
v_call: TRBV15
cdr3_aa: CATSSALQLAGEDTQYF
cdr3_nt: TGTGCCACCAGCAGCGCCCTTCAACTAGCGGGAGAAGATACGCAGTATTTT

d_call: .
j_call: TRBJ2-7
clone_size: many
v_call: TRBV24-1
cdr3_aa: CATSDPPTGEQYF
cdr3_nt: TGTGCCACCAGTGACCCCCCAACAGGCGAGCAGTACTTC

d_call: TRBD1
j_call: TRBJ2-1
clone_size: .
v_call: TRBV24-1
cdr3_aa: CATSDPGQAQYNEQFF
cdr3_nt: TGTGCCACCAGTGATCCCGGACAGGCTCAATACAATGAGCAGTTCTTC

d_call: .
j_call: TRBJ2-5
clone_size: .
v_call: TRBV6-2/TRBV6-3
cdr3_aa: CASSWYSGKETQYF
cdr3_nt: TGTGCCAGCAGTTGGTATAGCGGAAAAGAGACCCAGTACTTC

d_call: .
j_call: TRBJ2-2
clone_size: few
v_call: TRBV10-3
cdr3_aa: CAISESSTGELFF
cdr3_nt: TGTGCCATCAGTGAGTCGTCCACCGGGGAGCTGTTTTTT